This TCR beta chain was captured in a study of T-cell reconstitution after alpha-beta-depleted transplantation in children. The CDR3 length is 13 residues. V was cut by 5 bases and J by 3 bases, with 11 bases left in between. As it was prepared, the TCRbeta library received unique molecular identifiers. Via MiXCR, TCRdb re-called the PCR reads, giving one row per CDR3 protein. The sample holds some 530,000 distinct CDR3 sequences, around 13% seen once. This clonotype was sampled from a human donor who donated a stem cell graft to a child with combined immunodeficiency. The V call is TRBV12-3 or TRBV12-4, the J call TRBJ2-7; D is possibly TRBD1 (6 bases). This specimen consisted of PBMCs from the stem cell graft donor, obtained from the stem cell graft. As DNA, the CDR3 is TGTGCCAGCAGTAAGGGACAAAGCTACGAGCAGTACTTC. Translated, it gives CASSKGQSYEQYF.